The 26 T cell receptor beta chains below were found in one sample sequenced in a study of T cells in Graves' hyperthyroidism and ophthalmopathy. Amplified TCR beta CDR3 regions derived from RNA transcripts. An initial round of RT-PCR targeting the TCR CDR3 relied on the HTBI primer set. TCRdb re-called the multiplex PCR reads with MiXCR, one entry per CDR3 protein. The data show hundreds of thousands of distinct CDR3 sequences, with approximately 19% seen just once and roughly 17% held by the top ten. The sequencing input was blood. These TCRs come from a woman in her 50s with Graves' hyperthyroidism that later progressed to Graves' ophthalmopathy.

The J gene is TRBJ1-4, the V gene TRBV7-9; 8 bases map to TRBD1. CDR1 SEHNR and CDR2 FQNEAQ come from the germline V gene (reference sequence). V was clipped by 4 bases and J by 8 bases; unmatched bases: 12. The CDR3 is 16 residues long. CDR3 DNA: TGTGCCAGCAGCTCACTAACTTACAGGGGGGGAGAAAAACTGTTTTTT. Residues: CASSSLTYRGGEKLFF.

The J gene is TRBJ2-2, the V gene TRBV7-9, with D hard to call. V dropped 1 base and J dropped 1 base, with 13 bases sitting between them. CDR3 length: 17 amino acids. Germline V gene sequence: CDR1 SEHNR, CDR2 FQNEAQ (reference sequence). CDR3 DNA: TGTGCCAGCAGCTTAGGGTTGCTGGGTTTGAACACCGGGGAGCTGTTTTTT. Residues: CASSLGLLGLNTGELFF.

This clonotype was counted at least ten times. V usage is TRBV27 and J usage is TRBJ1-4; D gene ambiguous. The CDR3 spans 14 residues. The germline gives CDR1 MNHEY, CDR2 SMNVEV (reference sequence). V lost 5 bases and J lost 6, with 13 bases in between. The CDR3 spells CASSLGRHHEKLFF. The CDR3 DNA sequence: TGTGCCAGCAGTCTAGGGCGGCATCATGAAAAACTGTTTTTT.

This clonotype was counted at least ten times. This chain uses TRBV20-1 with TRBJ2-1; 7 nucleotides line up with TRBD1. Germline V CDR1 and CDR2: DFQATT, SNEGSKA (reference sequence). With 4 bases clipped from V and 5 bases from J, the junction kept 2 bases outside the gene matches. The CDR3 has 12 residues. CDR3 sequence: CSANRGNNEQFF. The CDR3 DNA follows: TGCAGTGCTAACAGGGGCAACAATGAGCAGTTCTTC.

The V call is TRBV2, the J call TRBJ2-2, with 8 bases matching TRBD2. Germline lookup yields CDR1 SNHLY and CDR2 FYNNEI. This CDR3 region has 14 residues. V was clipped by 9 bases and J by 7 bases; unmatched bases: 10. The CDR3 DNA sequence: TGTGCCAGAGGGTCGCGGGGGGAAGGCGGGGAGCTGTTTTTT. This gives the protein CARGSRGEGGELFF.

This clonotype was detected ten times or more. This chain joins TRBV11-2 and TRBJ1-5; D unresolved. From germline, CDR1 is SGHAT and CDR2 FQNNGV. CDR3 length: 15 residues. V lost 0 bases and J lost 0, with 6 bases in between. The CDR3, as DNA: TGTGCCAGCAGCTTAGATTGGTATAGCAATCAGCCCCAGCATTTT. It encodes CASSLDWYSNQPQHF.

The V gene is TRBV4-1, the J gene TRBJ2-7; tentatively, D is TRBD2 (5 bases). CDR1 and CDR2 from the germline V gene are MGHRA and YSYEKL. V was clipped by 4 bases and J by 4 bases, with 14 bases between them. The CDR3 has 14 amino acids. For the CDR3, the DNA is TGCGCCAGCAGCCCTCGGGGAGCCACTTACGAGCAGTACTTC. Translating gives CASSPRGATYEQYF.

This chain links TRBV29-1 with TRBJ1-4; D is possibly TRBD1 (5 bases). This CDR3 spans 12 amino acids. The V gene lost 8 bases and the J gene lost 8 bases, with 15 bases spanning the gap. CDR1 SQVTM and CDR2 ANQGSEA come from the germline V gene. CDR3 sequence reads: CSRDSGDEKLFF. Written as DNA, the CDR3 is TGCAGCAGAGACAGCGGGGACGAAAAACTGTTTTTT.

The sample holds many counts of this clonotype. V is TRBV13 and J is TRBJ1-4, with D possibly TRBD1 on 5 matching bases. The CDR3 is 13 residues long. V dropped 7 bases and J dropped 8 bases, with 14 bases sitting between them. Germline loops: CDR1 PRHDT, CDR2 FYEKMQ (reference sequence). The DNA for the CDR3 is TGTGCCAGCAAGCGTATCAGGGACGAAAAACTGTTTTTT. This sequence encodes CASKRIRDEKLFF.

This clonotype has only a few counts. V is TRBV3-1 and J is TRBJ2-1; possibly TRBD1 or TRBD2 for D (5 bases each). V was cut by 4 bases and J by 1 base, with 17 bases left in between. The CDR3 runs 17 residues. Germline V CDR1 and CDR2: LGHDT, YNNKEL (reference sequence). CDR3 protein: CASSPPGLDRSYNEQFF. The DNA of the CDR3 is TGTGCCAGCAGCCCCCCGGGGCTGGACCGATCCTACAATGAGCAGTTCTTC.

This clonotype appeared a few times. The CDR3 sequence: CASSPKGALGANVLTF. The CDR3 coding sequence is TGTGCCAGCAGCCCCAAGGGGGCGTTGGGGGCCAACGTCCTGACTTTC. The gene calls are TRBV11-1 and TRBJ2-6; 7 positions agree with TRBD1. Per germline, CDR1 SGHAT and CDR2 FQDESV (reference sequence). The V gene end was trimmed by 5 bases and the J gene end by 4 bases; junction bases not matched to a gene: 8. There are 16 residues in the CDR3.

This clonotype was observed many times. J is TRBJ2-7 and V is TRBV27, with D unclear. Germline V gene data show CDR1 as MNHEY and CDR2 as SMNVEV (reference sequence). The ends were cut back, 5 bases at V and 3 bases at J, with 17 bases in the middle. The CDR3 length is 15 residues. CDR3 bases: TGTGCCAGCAGTCGGGCGGATATTCGGGTCTACGAGCAGTACTTC. Protein product: CASSRADIRVYEQYF.

This clonotype was picked up a small number of times. This chain joins TRBV15 and TRBJ1-5, with D hard to call. The V gene's germline CDR1 is LNHNV and CDR2 YYDKDF (reference sequence). The CDR3 covers 16 residues. Trimming cost V 5 bases and J 2 bases, with 16 bases left between them. The DNA of the CDR3 is TGTGCCACCAGCTCTTCGACCTCGCTGGGCAATCAGCCCCAGCATTTT. Translating gives CATSSSTSLGNQPQHF.

The chain recombines TRBV9 with TRBJ1-1; 7 bases align to TRBD1. The V and J ends lost 4 bases and 1 base, in that order; junction bases with no gene match: 13. The CDR3 is 17 amino acids. In germline, CDR1 is SGDLS, CDR2 YYNGEE. CDR3 nucleotide sequence: TGTGCCAGCAGCCCTAGCGGCAGGGGGTATGGGAACACTGAAGCTTTCTTT. Translation: CASSPSGRGYGNTEAFF.

The rearrangement uses TRBV11-2 and TRBJ2-6, with D maybe TRBD2 (5 bases). V dropped 5 bases and J dropped 1 base, with 15 bases sitting between them. Germline CDR1 reads SGHAT; CDR2 reads FQNNGV. CDR3 length equals 17 residues. The CDR3 DNA sequence: TGTGCCAGCAGCACAGCGGCGGAACAATCTGGGGCCAACGTCCTGACTTTC. It codes for CASSTAAEQSGANVLTF.

This clonotype was seen more than once but under ten times. The chain recombines TRBV10-3 with TRBJ1-2; unclear D gene. Germline V lookup: CDR1 ENHRY, CDR2 SYGVKD. V lost 5 bases to trimming and J lost 8 bases, with 12 bases between them. CDR3 size: 12 residues. CDR3 nucleotides: TGTGCCATCAGTTTAAGCAGAGAGGGCTACACCTTC. Translating it yields CAISLSREGYTF.

This chain uses TRBV5-1 with TRBJ2-3; a weak D match, TRBD2 (6 bases). V dropped 2 bases and J dropped 0 bases, with 13 bases sitting between them. Germline assignment: CDR1 SGHRS and CDR2 YFSETQ. CDR3 length: 16 residues. In DNA form, the CDR3 reads TGCGCCAGCAGCTTCGCGCCGGGACTTAGCACAGATACGCAGTATTTT. Translated: CASSFAPGLSTDTQYF.

The chain carries TRBV2 and TRBJ1-5; the D is unclear. V shed 6 bases and J shed 7 bases, with 13 bases lying between them. CDR1 is SNHLY and CDR2 is FYNNEI in the germline V gene. CDR3 length: 13 amino acids. The CDR3 loop reads CASRAQSPQPQHF. CDR3 bases: TGTGCCAGCAGGGCACAGTCCCCACAGCCCCAGCATTTT. Combining the CDR3 with reference TRBV2 and TRBJ1-5 gives the whole variable domain EPEVTQTPSHQVTQMGQEVILRCVPISNHLYFYWYRQILGQKVEFLVSFYNNEISEKSEIFDDQFSVERPDGSNFTLKIRSTKLEDSAMYFCASRAQSPQPQHFGDGTRLSIL.

This clonotype has a handful of counts. The chain employs TRBV6-2 or TRBV6-3 and TRBJ1-4; the match to TRBD1 covers 7 bases. Germline V gives CDR1 MNHEY, CDR2 SVGEGT. Losses at the gene ends were 4 bases for V and 0 bases for J; bases not matched to a gene: 14. The CDR3 sequence is 19 residues long. The DNA for the CDR3 is TGTGCCAGCAGTTGGGACAGTCCTAGCTTTTACGCAACTAATGAAAAACTGTTTTTT. Residues: CASSWDSPSFYATNEKLFF.

J is TRBJ1-1 and V is TRBV4-1, with D unclear. Trimming left V 3 bases short and J 1 base short, with 15 bases between. From germline, CDR1 is MGHRA and CDR2 YSYEKL. This CDR3 spans 16 amino acids. The CDR3 sequence is CASSQPIPERNTEAFF. The CDR3 DNA is TGCGCCAGCAGCCAGCCAATTCCAGAGAGGAACACTGAAGCTTTCTTT.

This clonotype was seen a few times. V is TRBV20-1 and J is TRBJ2-3, with a tentative D call TRBD2 (6 bases). Germline CDR1 is DFQATT and CDR2 is SNEGSKA (reference sequence). Deletions cut 0 bases from V and 5 bases from J, with 15 bases between. The length of the CDR3 is 15 residues. The CDR3 DNA reads as TGCAGTGCTAGAGAGGGGGTAGCGGCCCAAGATACGCAGTATTTT. This encodes CSAREGVAAQDTQYF.

This clonotype has at least ten counts. The chain couples TRBV11-3 to TRBJ1-1; D unresolved. The germline gives CDR1 SGHNT, CDR2 YENEEA. V dropped 2 bases and J dropped 4 bases, with 11 bases sitting between them. The CDR3 totals 14 residues. The CDR3 spells CASSLTSGSTEAFF. The CDR3 region has the DNA TGTGCCAGCAGCTTAACTTCGGGTAGCACTGAAGCTTTCTTT.

This clonotype was recorded a few times. The J gene is TRBJ2-3, the V gene TRBV10-2, with a possible D match to TRBD1 (6 bases). Germline loops: CDR1 WSHSY, CDR2 SAAADI. V lost 7 bases to trimming and J lost 3 bases, with 17 bases between them. CDR3 length: 15 residues. The CDR3 spells CASTSTGFGTDTQYF. CDR3 nucleotide sequence: TGCGCCAGCACCTCCACAGGGTTCGGTACAGATACGCAGTATTTT.

In its sample, this clonotype was seen a few times. Its ends do not fully match the called genes, so a read error is possible. V is TRBV10-2 and J is TRBJ2-2; weak D call: TRBD1 (6 bases). The CDR3 is 15 amino acids. CDR1 is WSHSY, CDR2 SAAADI, per germline. Written as DNA, the CDR3 is TGTGCCAGCACTAAACTCCTACAGGGACCCGGGGAGCTGTTTTTT. Protein sequence: CASTKLLQGPGELFF.

This clonotype was recorded many times. The V gene is TRBV3-1, the J gene TRBJ1-5; perhaps TRBD1 as D (6 bases). The CDR3 runs to 16 residues. Trimming shortened V by 2 bases and J by 3 bases, and 14 bases separated the two germline ends. Germline CDR1 is LGHDT and CDR2 is YNNKEL (reference sequence). Written as DNA, the CDR3 is TGTGCCAGCAGCCAAACCACAGGGAACTACAATCAGCCCCAGCATTTT. Translated, it gives CASSQTTGNYNQPQHF.

This clonotype was seen ten or more times. V usage is TRBV12-3 or TRBV12-4 and J usage is TRBJ2-5; the D gene is possibly TRBD2 (5 bases). This CDR3 region has 13 residues. V lost 3 bases and J 7 bases, leaving 12 bases between the germline ends. Here the CDR3 reads CASSLDGDVTQYF. The DNA of the CDR3 is TGTGCCAGCAGTTTGGACGGGGATGTGACCCAGTACTTC.